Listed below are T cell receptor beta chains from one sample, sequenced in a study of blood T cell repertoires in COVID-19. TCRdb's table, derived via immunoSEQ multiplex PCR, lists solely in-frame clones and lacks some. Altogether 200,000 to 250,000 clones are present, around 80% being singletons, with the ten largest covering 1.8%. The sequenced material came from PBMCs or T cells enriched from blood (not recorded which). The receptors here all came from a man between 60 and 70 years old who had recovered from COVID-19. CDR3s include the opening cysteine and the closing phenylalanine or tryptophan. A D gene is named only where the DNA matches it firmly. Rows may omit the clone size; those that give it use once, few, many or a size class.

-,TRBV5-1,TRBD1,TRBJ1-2,CASSQNWDSGGYTF,TGCGCCAGCAGCCAGAATTGGGACAGCGGTGGCTACACCTTC
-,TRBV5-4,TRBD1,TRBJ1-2,CASSLDRATFYGYTF,TGTGCCAGCAGTTTAGACAGGGCCACCTTCTATGGCTACACCTTC
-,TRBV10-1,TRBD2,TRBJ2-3,CASSDPPRGGAADTQYF,TGCGCCAGCAGTGACCCTCCACGCGGGGGGGCGGCAGATACGCAGTATTTT
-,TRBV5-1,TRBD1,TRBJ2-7,CASSGDRIGEQYF,TGCGCCAGCAGCGGGGACAGGATCGGCGAGCAGTACTTC
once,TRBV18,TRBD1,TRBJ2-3,CASSPQTAGGSDTQYF,TGTGCCAGCTCCCCTCAAACTGCAGGGGGATCAGATACGCAGTATTTT
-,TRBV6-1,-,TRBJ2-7,CASSEARWSSYEQYF,TGTGCCAGCAGTGAAGCGAGGTGGAGCTCCTACGAGCAGTACTTC
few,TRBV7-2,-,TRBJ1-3,CASSLMAGNTIYF,TGTGCCAGCAGCTTAATGGCAGGAAACACCATATATTTT
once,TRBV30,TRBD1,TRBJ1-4,CAWSGPRTGVGNEKLFF,TGTGCCTGGAGTGGCCCCCGGACAGGGGTTGGTAATGAAAAACTGTTTTTT
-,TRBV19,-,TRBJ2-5,CASSIPPQETQYF,TGTGCCAGTAGTATCCCCCCACAAGAGACCCAGTACTTC
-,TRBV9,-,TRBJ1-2,CASSPGLRQGYTF,TGTGCCAGCAGCCCCGGACTCCGTCAAGGCTACACCTTC
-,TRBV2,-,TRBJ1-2,CASSLGRSGYTF,TGTGCCAGCAGTCTGGGGCGGAGTGGCTACACCTTC
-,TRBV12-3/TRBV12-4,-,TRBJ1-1,CASSLLGDEAFF,TGTGCCAGCAGTTTATTAGGAGATGAAGCTTTCTTT
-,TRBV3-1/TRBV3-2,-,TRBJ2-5,CASSPPIGTQYF,TGTGCCAGCAGCCCTCCAATCGGGACCCAGTACTTC
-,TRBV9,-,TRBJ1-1,CASSVQVDTEAFF,TGTGCCAGCAGCGTACAGGTTGACACTGAAGCTTTCTTT
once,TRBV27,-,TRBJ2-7,CASSLLGGSYEQYF,TGTGCCAGCAGTTTATTGGGGGGCTCCTACGAGCAGTACTTC
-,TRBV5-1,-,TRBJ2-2,CASRTGTNTGELFF,TGCGCCAGCAGAACCGGGACGAACACCGGGGAGCTGTTTTTT
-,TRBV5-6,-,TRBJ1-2,CASSAGASPAYGYTF,TGTGCCAGCAGCGCTGGGGCCTCCCCGGCCTATGGCTACACCTTC
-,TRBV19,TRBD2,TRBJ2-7,CASSLGLVYEQYF,TGTGCCAGTAGCCTCGGACTAGTTTACGAGCAGTACTTC
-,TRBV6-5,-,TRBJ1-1,CASSYSADTEAFF,TGTGCCAGCAGTTACTCGGCGGATACTGAAGCTTTCTTT
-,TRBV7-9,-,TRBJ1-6,CASSRLRQGSPLHF,TGTGCCAGCAGCCGACTTCGGCAGGGATCACCCCTCCACTTT
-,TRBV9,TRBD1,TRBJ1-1,CASSVDRGGWGTEAFF,TGTGCCAGCAGCGTAGACAGGGGAGGTTGGGGCACTGAAGCTTTCTTT
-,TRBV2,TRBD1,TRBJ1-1,CASSWGQGMNTEAFF,TGTGCCAGCAGTTGGGGACAGGGAATGAACACTGAAGCTTTCTTT
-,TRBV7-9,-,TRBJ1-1,CASSLTGEAFF,TGTGCCAGCAGCTTAACTGGTGAAGCTTTCTTT
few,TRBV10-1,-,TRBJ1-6,CASNRDSPLHF,TGCGCCAGCAACAGGGATTCACCCCTCCACTTT
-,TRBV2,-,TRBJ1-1,CASSEGLWGGLAEAFF,TGTGCCAGCAGTGAAGGCTTGTGGGGGGGATTGGCTGAAGCTTTCTTT
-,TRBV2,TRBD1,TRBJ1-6,CASRAGTAPNSPLHF,TGTGCCAGCAGGGCAGGGACAGCGCCTAATTCACCCCTCCACTTT
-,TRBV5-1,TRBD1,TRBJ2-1,CASSRGQGAYNEQFF,TGCGCCAGCAGCAGGGGACAGGGGGCATACAATGAGCAGTTCTTC
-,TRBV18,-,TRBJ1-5,CASSLNRDTPEPQHF,TGTGCCAGCTCACTCAACCGGGACACCCCGGAGCCCCAGCATTTT
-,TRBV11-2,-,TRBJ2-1,CASSPARNEQFF,TGTGCCAGCAGCCCTGCGAGGAATGAGCAGTTCTTC
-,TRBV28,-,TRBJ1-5,CASSPTGVWEPQHF,TGTGCCAGCAGTCCTACAGGAGTGTGGGAGCCCCAGCATTTT
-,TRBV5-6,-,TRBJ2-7,CASSPDSYEQYF,TGTGCCAGCAGCCCAGATTCCTACGAGCAGTACTTC
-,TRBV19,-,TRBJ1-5,CASSRKTGEQPQHF,TGTGCCAGTAGCCGTAAAACAGGAGAGCAGCCCCAGCATTTT
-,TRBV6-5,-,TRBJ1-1,CASRDQGVNTEAFF,TGTGCCAGCAGGGACCAGGGCGTGAACACTGAAGCTTTCTTT
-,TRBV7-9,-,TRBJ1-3,CASSPTVNTIYF,TGTGCCAGCAGCCCTACGGTGAACACCATATATTTT
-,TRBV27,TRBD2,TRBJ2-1,CASSPLTAGGGVHEQFF,TGTGCCAGCAGTCCCCTCACTGCGGGGGGCGGGGTCCATGAGCAGTTCTTC
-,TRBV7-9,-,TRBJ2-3,CASSTRGLYTDTQYF,TGTGCCAGCAGCACCAGAGGTCTCTACACAGATACGCAGTATTTT
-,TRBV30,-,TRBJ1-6,CAWSTTVLDSPLHF,TGTGCCTGGAGCACGACAGTTTTGGATTCACCCCTCCACTTT
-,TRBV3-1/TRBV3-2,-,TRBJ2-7,CASLRQYF,TGTGCCAGCCTCCGGCAGTACTTC
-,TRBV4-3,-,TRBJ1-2,CASSQDGEVRGYTF,TGCGCCAGCAGCCAAGATGGGGAGGTTCGGGGCTACACCTTC
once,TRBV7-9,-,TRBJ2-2,CASSSPGNTGELFF,TGTGCCAGCAGCTCCCCGGGAAACACCGGGGAGCTGTTTTTT
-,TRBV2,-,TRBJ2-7,CASRIDPGFSYEQYF,TGTGCCAGCAGGATTGACCCAGGGTTCTCCTACGAGCAGTACTTC
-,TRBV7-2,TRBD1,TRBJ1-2,CASSTPGQQNGYTF,TGTGCCAGCAGCACTCCGGGACAGCAGAACGGCTACACCTTC
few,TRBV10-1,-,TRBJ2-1,CASSESKRNEQFF,TGCGCCAGCAGTGAGTCTAAGCGTAATGAGCAGTTCTTC
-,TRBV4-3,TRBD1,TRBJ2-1,CASSQKWVRDRGVNEQFF,TGCGCCAGCAGCCAGAAGTGGGTCCGGGACAGGGGTGTAAATGAGCAGTTCTTC